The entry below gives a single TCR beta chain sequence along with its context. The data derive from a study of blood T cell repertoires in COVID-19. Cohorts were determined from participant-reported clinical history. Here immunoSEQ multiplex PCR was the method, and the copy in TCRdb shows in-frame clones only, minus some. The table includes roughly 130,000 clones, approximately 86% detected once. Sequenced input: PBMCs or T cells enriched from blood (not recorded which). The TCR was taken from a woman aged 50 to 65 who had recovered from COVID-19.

CDR3 in amino acids: CASAWTENYEQYF. CDR3 DNA: TGTGCCAGCGCCTGGACAGAGAACTACGAGCAGTACTTC. The chain links TRBV2 to TRBJ2-7; possible D gene TRBD1, 6 bases. Trimming cost V 8 bases and J 3 bases, with 14 bases left between them. Germline V gene data show CDR1 as SNHLY and CDR2 as FYNNEI. This CDR3 is 13 amino acids long.